The entry that follows covers one T cell receptor beta chain sequence. The antigen remains unidentified. Trimming left V 1 base short and J 4 bases short, with 17 bases between. Per the germline V gene, CDR1 is SGHKS and CDR2 is YYEKEE (reference sequence). The CDR3 spans 16 residues. This entry belongs to a study of T-cell reconstitution after alpha-beta-depleted transplantation in children. Researchers prepared the TCRbeta library using unique molecular identifiers, the study reports. TCRdb independently ran MiXCR on the PCR reads; one entry per CDR3 protein. The sample contains about a million distinct CDR3 sequences, roughly 31% of which appear only once. General study results and limits: Diversity and T-cell counts at one year after transplant derived mostly from new T cells. As was reported, about two months after transplant, alpha-beta T cells came from several hundred expanded graft clones. Surviving recipient cells, namely T cells and thymic progenitors, were the source of high day-60 TCRbeta diversity in some patients.

The sequences come from PBMCs, mostly from graft donor cells, collected 360 days after TCRalphabeta/CD19-depleted stem cell transplant. The TCR originated in a boy less than two years old who had a stem cell transplant for SCID, so the T cells may come from the graft donor. The V and J genes are TRBV5-5 and TRBJ1-1, with TRBD1 as a possible D gene (5 bases). CDR3 nucleotides: TGTGCCAGCAGCTTGCCCCGGGGAGGGCAGGGCACTGAAGCTTTCTTT. The encoded protein is CASSLPRGGQGTEAFF. Based on the CDR3 plus reference TRBV5-5 and TRBJ1-1, the full variable domain is DAGVTQSPTHLIKTRGQQVTLRCSPISGHKSVSWYQQVLGQGPQFIFQYYEKEERGRGNFPDRFSARQFPNYSSELNVNALLLGDSALYLCASSLPRGGQGTEAFFGQGTRLTVV.